This T cell receptor beta chain emerged from a study of CD8 T cells in ankylosing spondylitis. Findings and limits, study-wide: Clones tied to disease were said to be significantly enriched in matched ankylosing spondylitis synovial fluid. Reactive arthritis synovial fluid and blood previously showed some of these motif variants. Clones linked to the disease showed a CD8+ phenotype. They occurred at relatively low frequencies in peripheral blood. Seemingly distinctive of ankylosing spondylitis blood was a TCR beta motif formed by eight highly homologous variants.

TCRdb redid the calling of the 5' RACE reads with MiXCR, one entry per CDR3 protein. Of about 69,000 distinct CDR3 sequences listed, about 5.7% are singletons. This clonotype was seen repeatedly, ten times or more. Antigen: not known. The V gene's germline CDR1 is KGHSH and CDR2 LQKENI. CDR3 length: 18 residues. The V segment lost 3 bases and the J segment 4 bases; nucleotides outside the gene matches: 15. The TCR was taken from a male donor with ankylosing spondylitis or in good health (not recorded which). The sequenced sample consisted of blood, either unsorted or a sorted T cell fraction (not recorded which). The V gene is TRBV18, the J gene TRBJ2-1; 7 positions match TRBD1. In DNA, the CDR3 is TGTGCCAGCTCACCGGGACAGCCTCAGGGCTGGAATTACAATGAGCAGTTCTTC. It yields the protein CASSPGQPQGWNYNEQFF.